This T cell receptor (beta chain) was observed in a study of blood T cell repertoires in COVID-19. This clone was seen a single time. Clones were sequenced by immunoSEQ multiplex PCR, and TCRdb holds only the in-frame ones, with some missing. Of about 220,000 clones listed, around 83% are singletons. The CDR3 has 14 residues. Trimming removed 9 bases at V and 0 bases at J, with 12 bases between. Germline V gene sequence: CDR1 LNHDA, CDR2 SQIVND (reference sequence). In terms of age and location, participants ranged from roughly 18 to 90 years and lived in 24 US areas. Sequencing used PBMCs or T cells enriched from blood (not recorded which). The TCR was taken from a woman in her forties with acute COVID-19. The genes are TRBV19 and TRBJ1-5; D not resolved. The chain's CDR3 is CARGERDSNQPQHF. The CDR3 nucleotides read TGTGCCAGGGGAGAGAGAGATAGCAATCAGCCCCAGCATTTT.